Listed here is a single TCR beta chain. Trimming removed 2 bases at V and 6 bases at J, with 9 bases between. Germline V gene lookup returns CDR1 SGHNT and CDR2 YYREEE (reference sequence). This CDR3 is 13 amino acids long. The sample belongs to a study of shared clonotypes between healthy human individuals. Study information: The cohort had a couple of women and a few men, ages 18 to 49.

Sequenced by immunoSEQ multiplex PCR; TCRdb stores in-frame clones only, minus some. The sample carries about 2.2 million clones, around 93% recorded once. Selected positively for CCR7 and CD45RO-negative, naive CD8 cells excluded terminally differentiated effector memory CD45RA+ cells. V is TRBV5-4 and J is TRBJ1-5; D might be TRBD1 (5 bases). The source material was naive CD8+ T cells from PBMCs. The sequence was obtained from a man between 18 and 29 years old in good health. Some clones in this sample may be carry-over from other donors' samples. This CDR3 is CASSFGGGQPQHF. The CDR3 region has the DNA TGTGCCAGCAGCTTTGGGGGGGGTCAGCCCCAGCATTTT.